The 30 T cell receptor beta chains below come from one sample, sequenced in a study of shared clonotypes between healthy human individuals. Sequencing used immunoSEQ multiplex PCR; TCRdb keeps in-frame clones, though not all of them. The sample lists around 2.1 million clones, approximately 95% occurring once. Sequencing was done on a sample of naive CD4+ T cells sorted from blood. Subset here: CD45RA+ positively selected. These TCRs come from a young man in good health.

The chain carries TRBV6-1 and TRBJ2-7; D possibly matches TRBD1 or TRBD2 (5 bases each). Germline lookup yields CDR1 MNHNS and CDR2 SASEGT. The CDR3 covers 16 residues. V was clipped by 4 bases and J by 6 bases, with 22 bases between them. The CDR3: CASSVSRTLSGREQYF. The CDR3 nucleotides read TGTGCCAGCAGTGTCTCCAGGACCTTATCGGGACGCGAGCAGTACTTC.

This chain connects TRBV27 to TRBJ1-5, with 7 bases matching TRBD1. J lost 7 bases, V lost 5 bases, and 8 bases had no gene match. The CDR3 has 14 amino acids. Germline lookup yields CDR1 MNHEY and CDR2 SMNVEV (reference sequence). The CDR3 bases are TGTGCCAGCAGTAAAACAGGGGCGAGACAGCCCCAGCATTTT. It specifies CASSKTGARQPQHF.

This sequence joins TRBV11-1 and TRBJ1-3, with D uncertain. The germline V gene encodes CDR1 SGHAT and CDR2 FQDESV (reference sequence). Trimming stripped 3 bases from V and 2 bases from J, with 2 bases between. The CDR3 has 12 amino acids. In DNA form, the CDR3 reads TGTGCCAGCAGCTTTCCTGGAAACACCATATATTTT. This sequence encodes CASSFPGNTIYF.

The chain has TRBV20-1 and TRBJ2-1; D gene unclear. Germline loops: CDR1 DFQATT, CDR2 SNEGSKA (reference sequence). There are 11 residues in the CDR3. Deletions cut 3 bases from V and 14 bases from J, with 14 bases between. CDR3 sequence reads: CSARAGVGKFF. CDR3 in DNA: TGCAGTGCTAGGGCAGGCGTAGGGAAGTTCTTC.

J is TRBJ1-2 and V is TRBV19, with 8 bases aligning to TRBD1. CDR1 and CDR2 (germline): LNHDA, SQIVND (reference sequence). CDR3 length: 15 residues. Trimming removed 6 bases from V and 8 bases from J; junction bases left unmatched: 14. CDR3: CASRMTGALLLGYTF. CDR3 in DNA: TGTGCCAGTAGGATGACAGGGGCCCTCCTATTAGGCTACACCTTC.

The chain carries TRBV2 and TRBJ2-7, with D possibly being TRBD2 (6 bases). CDR1 is SNHLY and CDR2 is FYNNEI in the germline V gene. V lost 3 bases to trimming and J lost 3 bases, with 18 bases between them. This CDR3 spans 16 amino acids. CDR3: CASSDSGLGRGYEQYF. CDR3 coding DNA: TGTGCCAGCAGTGATTCTGGTCTCGGGAGAGGCTACGAGCAGTACTTC.

The V and J genes are TRBV6-1 and TRBJ2-7; D call uncertain. CDR1 is MNHNS, CDR2 SASEGT, per germline. The ends were cut back, 7 bases at V and 3 bases at J, with 19 bases in the middle. The CDR3 sequence is 15 residues long. CDR3 amino acids: CASTSLKGSLYEQYF. The CDR3 nucleotides are TGTGCCAGCACCTCCCTAAAGGGCAGCCTCTACGAGCAGTACTTC.

The chain uses TRBV5-4 and TRBJ2-7, with 11 bases that match TRBD2. The V gene's germline CDR1 is SGHNT and CDR2 YYREEE (reference sequence). This CDR3 is 15 amino acids long. Trimming cost V 3 bases and J 2 bases; bases outside gene matches: 4. DNA for the CDR3: TGTGCCAGCAGCTCGGGACTAGCGGCAACCTACGAGCAGTACTTC. It translates to CASSSGLAATYEQYF. The full variable domain, completed using reference TRBV5-4 and TRBJ2-7, is ETGVTQSPTHLIKTRGQQVTLRCSSQSGHNTVSWYQQALGQGPQFIFQYYREEENGRGNFPPRFSGLQFPNYSSELNVNALELDDSALYLCASSSGLAATYEQYFGPGTRLTVT.

V is TRBV6-6 and J is TRBJ2-3, with a tentative D call TRBD2 (6 bases). The germline V gene has CDR1 MNHNY and CDR2 SVGAGI (reference sequence). The CDR3 is 12 residues long. The V end lost 11 bases, the J end lost 2 bases, and 11 bases lay between the germline ends. This CDR3 reads CAGGRPTDTQYF. For the CDR3, the DNA is TGTGCCGGAGGGAGGCCCACAGATACGCAGTATTTT.

In the case of this clone: Other DNA variants within this sample encode the same CDR3. The J gene is TRBJ1-2, the V gene TRBV10-3, with TRBD1 matching 11 bases. The ends lost 4 bases at V and 4 bases at J; junction bases unmatched: 2. The V gene's germline CDR1 is ENHRY and CDR2 SYGVKD. This CDR3 is built from 14 residues. In nucleotides, the CDR3 is TGTGCCATCAGTGGGGGACAGGGGGGCTATGGCTACACCTTC. This encodes CAISGGQGGYGYTF.

The chain is built from TRBV5-4 and TRBJ1-1, with a weak D call TRBD1 (5 bases). CDR3 length equals 18 residues. Trimming took off 2 bases at V and 1 base at J, with 21 bases between the two ends. Germline V CDR1 and CDR2: SGHNT, YYREEE (reference sequence). CDR3 sequence reads: CASSLNLLGRAQNTEAFF. Written as DNA, the CDR3 is TGTGCCAGCAGCTTAAATCTACTGGGACGAGCCCAGAACACTGAAGCTTTCTTT.

The rearrangement joins TRBV28 to TRBJ2-7, with D tentatively TRBD1 (6 bases). CDR3 length: 14 amino acids. V lost 2 bases and J 3 bases, leaving 11 bases between the germline ends. Germline CDR1 is MDHEN and CDR2 is SYDVKM. CDR3 loop: CASSLKYRVYEQYF. CDR3 bases: TGTGCCAGCAGTTTAAAATACAGGGTCTACGAGCAGTACTTC.

The rearrangement uses TRBV9 and TRBJ2-1, with D perhaps given as TRBD1 or TRBD2 (6 bases each). Per germline, CDR1 SGDLS and CDR2 YYNGEE. CDR3 length equals 15 residues. With 0 bases removed from V and 7 bases from J, the gap between germline ends came to 14 bases. The CDR3 coding sequence is TGTGCCAGCAGCGTAGGAGGGGGAGGCCATAATGAGCAGTTCTTC. This sequence encodes CASSVGGGGHNEQFF.

V usage is TRBV9 and J usage is TRBJ2-5, with TRBD2 identical over 9 bases. Germline CDR1 is SGDLS and CDR2 is YYNGEE. The CDR3 is made up of 15 amino acids. V shed 0 bases, J shed 5 bases, and the junction held 5 bases outside the gene matches. As DNA, the CDR3 is TGTGCCAGCAGCGTAGAAGGGACTAGCAGTGAGACCCAGTACTTC. It codes for CASSVEGTSSETQYF.

Details on this clone: This same CDR3 is encoded by further DNA sequences in the sample. V and J are TRBV6-5 and TRBJ2-5; no firm D call. Germline CDR1 and CDR2: MNHEY and SVGAGI. Trimming cost V 5 bases and J 5 bases, with 12 bases left between them. The CDR3 spans 13 residues. CDR3 amino acids: CASSRTGRETQYF. For the CDR3, the DNA is TGTGCCAGCAGTCGGACCGGCAGGGAGACCCAGTACTTC.

With regard to this clone: The same CDR3 is also encoded by other DNA sequences in this sample. V and J are TRBV25-1 and TRBJ2-2, with unresolved D. V lost 4 bases, J lost 3 bases, and 3 bases lay in between. This CDR3 spans 12 amino acids. Germline V CDR1 and CDR2: MGHDK, SYGVNS. The CDR3 sequence: CASSGYTGELFF. The CDR3 DNA follows: TGTGCCAGCAGTGGTTACACCGGGGAGCTGTTTTTT.

The genes are TRBV18 and TRBJ2-7; 8 nucleotides align to TRBD1. The CDR3 is made up of 14 amino acids. Trimming cost V 6 bases and J 3 bases; bases outside gene matches: 7. Germline V gives CDR1 KGHSH, CDR2 LQKENI. CDR3 region: CASSHGTGYYEQYF. CDR3 sequence (DNA): TGTGCCAGCTCGCATGGGACAGGCTACTACGAGCAGTACTTC. Full variable domain (remainder filled in from reference TRBV18 and TRBJ2-7): NAGVMQNPRHLVRRRGQEARLRCSPMKGHSHVYWYRQLPEEGLKFMVYLQKENIIDESGMPKERFSAEFPKEGPSILRIQQVVRGDSAAYFCASSHGTGYYEQYFGPGTRLTVT.

The chain combines TRBV10-3 with TRBJ1-2; 8 nucleotides agree with TRBD1. The V and J ends lost 0 bases and 2 bases, in that order; junction bases with no gene match: 5. This CDR3 has 16 amino acids. The germline V gene has CDR1 ENHRY and CDR2 SYGVKD. The CDR3 loop reads CAISESPGGVNYGYTF. The CDR3 region has the DNA TGTGCCATCAGTGAGTCCCCAGGGGGCGTAAACTATGGCTACACCTTC.

The chain employs TRBV18 and TRBJ1-5; D is unresolved. The V end lost 1 base, the J end lost 5 bases, and 18 bases lay between the germline ends. Per germline, CDR1 KGHSH and CDR2 LQKENI. The CDR3 has 17 residues. CDR3 in amino acids: CASSPRRASTGDQPQHF. CDR3 sequence (DNA): TGTGCCAGCTCACCACGTCGCGCCAGCACTGGGGATCAGCCCCAGCATTTT.

The chain employs TRBV12-5 and TRBJ2-5; D assignment may be TRBD1 or TRBD2 (6 bases each). Looked up from germline, CDR1 is LGHNT and CDR2 is FRNRAP. Trimming took off 5 bases at V and 0 bases at J, with 16 bases between the two ends. This CDR3 comprises 16 residues. DNA for the CDR3: TGTGCTAGTGGTCCTAAGGGGGGCGGGTACCAAGAGACCCAGTACTTC. Translated: CASGPKGGGYQETQYF.

The J gene is TRBJ2-5, the V gene TRBV5-1, with D unresolved. Germline V lookup: CDR1 SGHRS, CDR2 YFSETQ. Trimming removed 1 base at V and 2 bases at J, with 12 bases between. The CDR3 contains 15 residues. The CDR3 DNA follows: TGCGCCAGCAGCTTGTACTCCGGGTTTCAAGAGACCCAGTACTTC. It is translated as CASSLYSGFQETQYF.

This chain joins TRBV5-5 and TRBJ1-2, with D unclear. Trimming left V 4 bases short and J 2 bases short, with 9 bases between. Germline loops: CDR1 SGHKS, CDR2 YYEKEE (reference sequence). The CDR3 covers 13 residues. The CDR3 coding sequence is TGTGCCAGCAGCCCCCTGAGGAACTATGGCTACACCTTC. Protein product: CASSPLRNYGYTF.

This clone occurred a few times. This chain connects TRBV30 to TRBJ1-5, with 10 bases identical to TRBD1. The CDR3 sequence is 15 residues long. The V segment lost 2 bases and the J segment 2 bases; nucleotides outside the gene matches: 3. Germline values: CDR1 GTSNPN, CDR2 SVGIG (reference sequence). In DNA, the CDR3 is TGTGCCTGGAGTTTGGGGACAGGGGGCAATCAGCCCCAGCATTTT. Translated: CAWSLGTGGNQPQHF.

The chain is built from TRBV19 and TRBJ1-5; D gene uncertain. CDR1 LNHDA and CDR2 SQIVND come from the germline V gene (reference sequence). The CDR3 covers 15 residues. Trimming took off 6 bases at V and 6 bases at J, with 18 bases between the two ends. The CDR3, as DNA: TGTGCCAGTAGGCCATTGTGGGTGCTCGGTCAGCCCCAGCATTTT. Amino acid sequence: CASRPLWVLGQPQHF.

The genes are TRBV6-1 and TRBJ1-5; D unresolved. From germline, CDR1 is MNHNS and CDR2 SASEGT. V dropped 0 bases and J dropped 6 bases, with 9 bases sitting between them. This CDR3 has 14 residues. DNA of the CDR3: TGTGCCAGCAGTGAAGCGGCCATCGGTCAGCCCCAGCATTTT. Translation gives CASSEAAIGQPQHF.

The gene calls are TRBV7-3 and TRBJ1-2, with 11 bases aligning to TRBD1. CDR3 size: 15 residues. The V gene end was trimmed by 5 bases and the J gene end by 4 bases; junction bases not matched to a gene: 6. Germline values: CDR1 SGHTA, CDR2 FQGTGA. The CDR3 DNA reads as TGTGCCAGCAGCCGAGACGGGACAGGGGGCTATGGCTACACCTTC. It encodes CASSRDGTGGYGYTF.

This sequence joins TRBV7-3 and TRBJ2-4, with no clear D. Per the germline V gene, CDR1 is SGHTA and CDR2 is FQGTGA. Trimming cost V 3 bases and J 6 bases, with 12 bases left between them. This CDR3 is 14 amino acids long. The CDR3 DNA reads as TGTGCCAGCAGCTTTCCTAGGGAAAGAAACATTCAGTACTTC. Its protein is CASSFPRERNIQYF.

The chain uses TRBV2 and TRBJ1-3, with TRBD1 as a possible D gene (6 bases). CDR1 and CDR2 (germline): SNHLY, FYNNEI. The CDR3 is made up of 14 amino acids. V lost 10 bases and J lost 6, with 19 bases in between. Here the CDR3 DNA reads TGTGCCACCCAAAAGGCAGGGGTTCTAAACACCATATATTTT. It encodes CATQKAGVLNTIYF.

Only one count was recorded for this clone. Different DNA sequences within this sample yield the same CDR3. J is TRBJ2-7 and V is TRBV29-1; perhaps TRBD2 as D (5 bases). V dropped 3 bases and J dropped 2 bases, with 11 bases sitting between them. CDR1 is SQVTM, CDR2 ANQGSEA, per germline. The CDR3 totals 13 residues. CDR3 nucleotide sequence: TGCAGCGTTGAGGGTCGGGGAACCTACGAGCAGTACTTC. As protein: CSVEGRGTYEQYF.

The chain uses TRBV5-6 and TRBJ2-7; D unresolved. From germline, CDR1 is SGHDT and CDR2 YYEEEE. The CDR3 is 13 amino acids. V lost 1 base and J lost 2, with 7 bases in between. The CDR3 sequence: CASSLRQAYEQYF. The DNA for the CDR3 is TGTGCCAGCAGCTTGCGGCAGGCCTACGAGCAGTACTTC.